The 27 T cell receptor beta chains listed next were all sequenced from one sample in a study of blood T cell repertoires in COVID-19 (dated by TCRdb to about 2020). The library was prepared using the immunoSEQ multiplex PCR assay. TCRdb re-hosts the immuneACCESS table, in-frame sequences only. Its copies lack some clones; in the studies checked, an unresolved V gene accounts for under half of them, and the cause for the rest is not known. This sample holds some 73,000 clones; 75% to 95% were observed only once. About 7.1% of the sample lies in the top ten. Sequencing was carried out using peripheral blood. These receptors came from a human donor in a cohort sampled during active COVID-19.

This clone was counted a single time. The chain has TRBV7-8 and TRBJ1-2; no definite D call. The CDR3 length is 14 residues. Per the germline V gene, CDR1 is SGHVS and CDR2 is FQNEAQ. Trimming stripped 1 base from V and 5 bases from J, with 11 bases between. CDR3: CASSLGGTGYGYTF. The CDR3 DNA sequence: TGTGCCAGCAGCTTAGGAGGTACGGGTTATGGCTACACCTTC.

The chain is built from TRBV6-5 and TRBJ1-1; no clear D gene. The germline gives CDR1 MNHEY, CDR2 SVGAGI. The length of the CDR3 is 13 residues. Trimming pared 6 bases from V and 0 bases from J, leaving 8 bases between. CDR3 region: CASRRKLNTEAFF. In nucleotides, the CDR3 is TGTGCCAGCAGGCGAAAACTGAACACTGAAGCTTTCTTT.

This sequence joins TRBV11-2 and TRBJ2-2; D is undetermined. V dropped 0 bases and J dropped 5 bases, with 4 bases sitting between them. Germline V gives CDR1 SGHAT, CDR2 FQNNGV. This CDR3 contains 13 residues. As DNA, the CDR3 is TGTGCCAGCAGCTTAGATAATACCGGGGAGCTGTTTTTT. Amino acid sequence: CASSLDNTGELFF.

The CDR3 loop is CASSQQEVLSPLHF. In nucleotides, the CDR3 is TGTGCCAGCAGCCAACAGGAAGTCCTATCACCCCTCCACTTT. This sequence joins TRBV7-2 and TRBJ1-6; tentative D call: TRBD1 (5 bases). Germline lookup yields CDR1 SGHTA and CDR2 FQGNSA. V lost 5 bases to trimming and J lost 10 bases, with 15 bases between them. The CDR3 loop spans 14 amino acids.

The rearrangement links TRBV7-2 to TRBJ1-4; 8 bases agree with TRBD1. The CDR3 has 15 amino acids. With V trimmed by 5 bases and J by 1 base, 3 bases remained unmatched. Germline V gives CDR1 SGHTA, CDR2 FQGNSA. The CDR3 coding sequence is TGTGCCAGCAGCCCTACAGGGGGAACTAATGAAAAACTGTTTTTT. Its translation is CASSPTGGTNEKLFF.

This chain connects TRBV19 to TRBJ2-1, with 14 bases identical to TRBD2. The CDR3 runs to 20 residues. CDR1 and CDR2 (germline): LNHDA, SQIVND (reference sequence). The ends lost 0 bases at V and 0 bases at J; junction bases unmatched: 7. As DNA, the CDR3 is TGTGCCAGTAGTATAGATTGGCGACTAGCGGGGGGGAGCTCCTACAATGAGCAGTTCTTC. This codes for CASSIDWRLAGGSSYNEQFF.

The chain joins TRBV19 to TRBJ2-4, with 9 bases fitting TRBD2. CDR1 is LNHDA, CDR2 SQIVND, per germline (reference sequence). This CDR3 is built from 15 residues. The V gene end was trimmed by 3 bases and the J gene end by 9 bases; junction bases not matched to a gene: 9. The CDR3 loop reads CASSIPGLAAAIQYF. The CDR3, as DNA: TGTGCCAGTAGTATCCCGGGACTAGCCGCCGCCATTCAGTACTTC. Variable domain in full (rest from reference TRBV19 and TRBJ2-4): DGGITQSPKYLFRKEGQNVTLSCEQNLNHDAMYWYRQDPGQGLRLIYYSQIVNDFQKGDIAEGYSVSREKKESFPLTVTSAQKNPTAFYLCASSIPGLAAAIQYFGAGTRLSVL.

Note on this clone: A read error may account for a junction end that differs from germline. The rearrangement links TRBV28 to TRBJ1-2; TRBD1 might be the D (6 bases). There are 14 residues in the CDR3. CDR1 MDHEN and CDR2 SYDVKM come from the germline V gene. The CDR3 DNA follows: TGTGCCCGCAGTGCGGGAGGGGGGGGATATGGCTACACCTTC. Residues: CARSAGGGGYGYTF.

This chain connects TRBV30 to TRBJ1-5; maybe TRBD1 (5 bases). CDR3 length equals 16 residues. Trimming cost V 1 base and J 1 base, with 14 bases left between them. Germline-derived CDR1 and CDR2 are GTSNPN and SVGIG (reference sequence). DNA for the CDR3: TGTGCCTGGAGTGCCCCGTTCAGGGAAAGCAATCAGCCCCAGCATTTT. Its protein is CAWSAPFRESNQPQHF.

The genes are TRBV16 and TRBJ1-1; D gene unclear. The CDR3 loop spans 13 amino acids. Germline CDR1 KGHSY, CDR2 FQNENV. The V end was cut by 1 base, the J end by 1 base, with 4 bases between. Written as DNA, the CDR3 is TGTGCCAGCAGCCAATGGAGGAACACTGAAGCTTTCTTT. This translates into CASSQWRNTEAFF.

This clone was detected once. This sequence joins TRBV27 and TRBJ1-1; a possible D gene is TRBD1 (6 bases). The germline CDR1 and CDR2 sequences are MNHEY and SMNVEV (reference sequence). V was cut by 1 base and J by 4 bases, with 10 bases left in between. The CDR3 is 14 amino acids. As DNA, the CDR3 is TGTGCCAGCAGTTTATTCCAGGGGACCACTGAAGCTTTCTTT. Translation gives CASSLFQGTTEAFF.

The rearrangement links TRBV6-4 to TRBJ1-1; D gene ambiguous. In germline, CDR1 is MRHNA, CDR2 SNTAGT. V was shortened by 5 bases and J by 1 base, with 8 bases between the two germline ends. This CDR3 has 13 amino acids. The CDR3: CASSKEWNTEAFF. In DNA, the CDR3 is TGTGCCAGCAGTAAGGAGTGGAACACTGAAGCTTTCTTT.

V gene TRBV6-6 combines with J gene TRBJ2-7, with 7 bases that match TRBD2. J lost 2 bases, V lost 0 bases, and 7 bases had no gene match. Germline V CDR1 and CDR2: MNHNY, SVGAGI (reference sequence). The CDR3 sequence is 16 residues long. Here the CDR3 reads CASSYSYGGYTYEQYF. CDR3 DNA sequence: TGTGCCAGCAGTTACTCTTACGGGGGGTATACCTACGAGCAGTACTTC.

CDR3 in DNA: TGTGCCAGCAGCTCAACTAGCGGAAAAACAGATACGCAGTATTTT. This encodes CASSSTSGKTDTQYF. The chain has TRBV7-8 and TRBJ2-3; TRBD2 aligns across 8 bases. CDR3 size: 15 residues. CDR1 SGHVS and CDR2 FQNEAQ come from the germline V gene. V was pared by 4 bases and J by 3 bases, with 6 bases of the junction left unmatched.

The chain is built from TRBV11-3 and TRBJ2-2; 7 positions agree with TRBD1. The germline V gene has CDR1 SGHNT and CDR2 YENEEA. Unmatched junction bases numbered 2, after V lost 4 bases and J lost 0 bases. The CDR3 runs to 15 residues. The CDR3 coding sequence is TGTGCCAGCAGCTCGGGACAGACGAACACCGGGGAGCTGTTTTTT. It is translated as CASSSGQTNTGELFF.

This clone was seen once. The J gene is TRBJ1-2, the V gene TRBV6-1, with D unclear. V was cut by 4 bases and J by 0 bases, with 15 bases left in between. Germline CDR1 MNHNS, CDR2 SASEGT. This CDR3 contains 16 residues. CDR3 coding DNA: TGTGCCAGCAGTGTCGAGAGGATCATAGCTAACTATGGCTACACCTTC. It yields the protein CASSVERIIANYGYTF.

V usage is TRBV6-5 and J usage is TRBJ1-2; D is perhaps TRBD1 (5 bases). This CDR3 is built from 14 residues. Germline V gene data show CDR1 as MNHEY and CDR2 as SVGAGI. With 3 bases removed from V and 3 bases from J, the gap between germline ends came to 11 bases. CDR3 nucleotides: TGTGCCAGCAGTTATGGGGGGTATGACTATGGCTACACCTTC. Amino acids: CASSYGGYDYGYTF.

The chain recombines TRBV2 with TRBJ2-7, with TRBD1 identical over 8 bases. The CDR3 is made up of 15 amino acids. Germline assignment: CDR1 SNHLY and CDR2 FYNNEI. V lost 6 bases, J lost 1 base, and 8 bases stayed unmatched. CDR3 residues: CASSDVGQESYEQYF. CDR3 in DNA: TGTGCCAGCAGCGACGTGGGACAGGAATCCTACGAGCAGTACTTC.

V and J are TRBV3-1 (or the pseudogene TRBV3-2) and TRBJ2-7; D is perhaps TRBD1 (7 bases). CDR1 and CDR2 from the germline V gene are LGHDT and YNNKEL (reference sequence). The CDR3 has 15 residues. The V gene lost 7 bases and the J gene lost 0 bases, with 16 bases spanning the gap. CDR3 protein: CASTLGQGGSYEQYF. The CDR3 coding sequence is TGTGCCAGCACCCTCGGTCAGGGGGGCTCCTACGAGCAGTACTTC.

The chain employs TRBV6-2 or TRBV6-3 and TRBJ1-5; weak D call: TRBD1 (6 bases). This CDR3 comprises 19 residues. Trimming removed 0 bases at V and 4 bases at J, with 22 bases between. Germline V gene sequence: CDR1 MNHEY, CDR2 SVGEGT. The CDR3 bases are TGTGCCAGCAGTTACTCCACGGGGGGGAGAACAGGGATTAATCAGCCCCAGCATTTT. This translates into CASSYSTGGRTGINQPQHF.

The chain uses TRBV19 and TRBJ1-1; a possible D gene is TRBD1 (5 bases). V was cut by 1 base and J by 1 base, with 10 bases left in between. The CDR3 runs to 15 residues. Germline V lookup: CDR1 LNHDA, CDR2 SQIVND (reference sequence). This CDR3 is CASSIGGTENTEAFF. DNA for the CDR3: TGTGCCAGTAGTATAGGCGGGACCGAGAACACTGAAGCTTTCTTT.

The rearrangement links TRBV6-2 or TRBV6-3 to TRBJ1-5, with 7 bases lining up with TRBD1. Germline CDR1 and CDR2: MNHEY and SVGEGT. The CDR3 is made up of 15 amino acids. With V trimmed by 2 bases and J by 7 bases, 8 bases remained unmatched. CDR3 amino acids: CASSYKAGGAQPQHF. The CDR3 nucleotides read TGTGCCAGCAGTTACAAGGCAGGGGGTGCGCAGCCCCAGCATTTT.

The CDR3 DNA reads as TGTGCCACCAGCAGAGATGAGAAGGGGGTTACCTACGAGCAGTACTTC. Encoded protein: CATSRDEKGVTYEQYF. The rearrangement links TRBV15 to TRBJ2-7; D perhaps matches TRBD1 (6 bases). The CDR3 covers 16 residues. The germline V and J ends were trimmed by 0 bases and 2 bases, with 14 bases remaining between them. Germline CDR1 and CDR2: LNHNV and YYDKDF (reference sequence).

This rearrangement joins TRBV3-1 (or the pseudogene TRBV3-2) to TRBJ2-7, with no clear D. Germline assignment: CDR1 LGHDT and CDR2 YNNKEL (reference sequence). The CDR3 consists of 15 residues. V lost 3 bases and J lost 5, with 17 bases in between. The CDR3 protein is CASSHSSTGSNEQYF. The CDR3 nucleotides are TGTGCCAGCAGCCATTCCAGTACGGGTTCCAACGAGCAGTACTTC.

This rearrangement joins TRBV28 to TRBJ2-3; 10 nucleotides agree with TRBD2. The CDR3 is 18 amino acids. The J segment lost 4 bases and the V segment lost 10 bases, leaving 20 bases of the junction unmatched. Germline lookup yields CDR1 MDHEN and CDR2 SYDVKM. The CDR3 protein is CATSPSPPLAGASDTQYF. The CDR3 bases are TGTGCCACCTCGCCAAGCCCCCCTCTAGCGGGGGCCTCAGATACGCAGTATTTT.

This chain joins TRBV27 and TRBJ1-4, with D possibly being TRBD1 (6 bases). The CDR3 length is 17 residues. Trimming removed 3 bases from V and 8 bases from J, with 22 bases in between. CDR1 MNHEY and CDR2 SMNVEV come from the germline V gene (reference sequence). For the CDR3, the DNA is TGTGCCAGCAGTTTGCGGAATCTCGGACAGAGGAGAGAAAAACTGTTTTTT. Amino acid sequence: CASSLRNLGQRREKLFF.

The J gene is TRBJ2-1, the V gene TRBV6-6; tentative D call: TRBD2 (6 bases). The CDR3 runs 16 residues. The V and J ends lost 0 bases and 4 bases respectively, with 13 bases between them. CDR1 MNHNY and CDR2 SVGAGI come from the germline V gene (reference sequence). The CDR3 DNA reads TGTGCCAGCAGTTACTCTGCGGGATTCGTTTACAATGAGCAGTTCTTC. It specifies CASSYSAGFVYNEQFF.